Listed below are T cell receptor beta chains from one sample, sequenced in a study of vaccination and CD4 T cells after COVID-19. Their antigens are not known. MiXCR, applied by TCRdb to the PCR reads, yields one record per CDR3 protein. Of fewer than 20,000 distinct CDR3 sequences listed, about 32% were seen once; the top ten hold around a sixth. Source material: cultured CD4+ T cells from blood. The source is a human donor with COVID-19. CDR3s leave out the opening cysteine and the closing phenylalanine or tryptophan. A D gene is named only where the DNA matches it firmly.

CDR3 protein,J gene,D gene,V gene
ASSSQRTGGNSPLH,TRBJ1-6,TRBD1,TRBV5-1
ASSYSGDHGYT,TRBJ1-2,.,TRBV6-5
ASSGRQGANYGYT,TRBJ1-2,TRBD1,TRBV5-4
ASSGNRAKETQY,TRBJ2-5,.,TRBV2
ASSLDRRGNTEAF,TRBJ1-1,.,TRBV7-2
ASGRDRGSSYNEQF,TRBJ2-1,.,TRBV19
ASSLGAGTSNQPQH,TRBJ1-5,.,TRBV7-8
ASSFLPGQGKNTEAF,TRBJ1-1,TRBD1,TRBV7-3
ASSYHGQGSYEQY,TRBJ2-7,TRBD1,TRBV6-5
ASSEGQGAVWETQY,TRBJ2-5,TRBD1,TRBV2
ASSLEPGQGPDTQY,TRBJ2-3,TRBD1,TRBV7-9
ASRDTRASPLH,TRBJ1-6,.,TRBV2
ASSLARQLNQPQH,TRBJ1-5,.,TRBV7-4
SAIAGVTDTQY,TRBJ2-3,TRBD2,TRBV20-1
ASSVRNTEAF,TRBJ1-1,.,TRBV6-1
ATSKSPATLAGGTNTQY,TRBJ2-3,TRBD2,TRBV24-1
SAILAGVRSYNEQF,TRBJ2-1,TRBD2,TRBV20-1
ASSPAGAENTIY,TRBJ1-3,.,TRBV18
ASSLTRNSPLH,TRBJ1-6,.,TRBV7-3
SARGGGTPNASGNTIY,TRBJ1-3,.,TRBV20-1
ASRRTVFQETQY,TRBJ2-5,.,TRBV5-4
ASSQDAGGPWETQY,TRBJ2-5,TRBD2,TRBV4-2
ASSIGQGKSYEQY,TRBJ2-7,TRBD1,TRBV19
ASSYSNAGNQPQH,TRBJ1-5,.,TRBV6-5
ASSVELGTPYEQY,TRBJ2-7,.,TRBV6-4
ASRQTANTEAF,TRBJ1-1,.,TRBV6-1
ASSPGTGLNEKLF,TRBJ1-4,TRBD1,TRBV6-1
ATSDPTSGGPETQY,TRBJ2-5,TRBD2,TRBV24-1
SATQGSANYGYT,TRBJ1-2,TRBD1,TRBV20-1
ASSEAVTFNYGYT,TRBJ1-2,.,TRBV6-1
ASSLGGTGLYGYT,TRBJ1-2,TRBD1,TRBV7-2
ASSIYLAGYNEQF,TRBJ2-1,TRBD2,TRBV19
ASSQGLAGGQETQY,TRBJ2-5,TRBD2,TRBV7-3
ASSTDSLTGELF,TRBJ2-2,.,TRBV19
ASSHGQAGYGYT,TRBJ1-2,TRBD1,TRBV11-3
ASSLGGGVETQY,TRBJ2-5,.,TRBV7-2
ASSTNGQGGSRQPQH,TRBJ1-5,TRBD1,TRBV6-1